A single sample gave rise to the 17 T cell receptor beta chains below, sequenced in a study of control samples from healthy donors and cancer patients. Generated by immunoSEQ multiplex PCR, the TCRdb table keeps only in-frame clones and is missing some. Of around 110,000 clones in the sample, 80% to 90% were seen once. Sample: PBMCs. These receptor sequences come from a woman aged 50 to 60 with colorectal cancer.

The J gene is TRBJ1-3, the V gene TRBV6-5, with D hard to call. This CDR3 has 16 residues. Trimming cost V 0 bases and J 9 bases, with 18 bases left between them. Germline-derived CDR1 and CDR2 are MNHEY and SVGAGI. The CDR3 DNA sequence: TGTGCCAGCAGTTACTCGATAGTCTCGGACGGGTTCACCATATATTTT. This gives the protein CASSYSIVSDGFTIYF.

This clone was found once. The gene calls are TRBV19 and TRBJ2-1; D is perhaps TRBD2 (6 bases). The CDR3 sequence is 14 residues long. V lost 7 bases and J lost 7, with 17 bases in between. The germline gives CDR1 LNHDA, CDR2 SQIVND (reference sequence). This chain's CDR3 is CASTLSGEANEQFF. The CDR3 DNA sequence: TGTGCCAGTACCCTATCCGGGGAGGCTAATGAGCAGTTCTTC.

The sample holds one count of this clone. The J gene is TRBJ2-1, the V gene TRBV25-1; TRBD2 matches 10 bases. In germline, CDR1 is MGHDK, CDR2 SYGVNS. Germline trimming cut 3 bases from V and 2 bases from J; bases unmatched to any gene: 7. The CDR3 extends over 17 amino acids. CDR3 loop: CASSDPSGGPAYNEQFF. The CDR3 DNA is TGTGCCAGCAGTGACCCTAGCGGGGGCCCTGCCTACAATGAGCAGTTCTTC.

The chain employs TRBV19 and TRBJ1-5; the match to TRBD1 covers 9 bases. The trim removed 4 bases at V and 9 bases at J, leaving 10 bases unmatched. Germline loops: CDR1 LNHDA, CDR2 SQIVND (reference sequence). CDR3 length: 15 residues. The CDR3 here is CASSSRDRAPRPQHF. CDR3 in DNA: TGTGCCAGTAGTAGCCGGGACAGGGCCCCTCGGCCCCAGCATTTT. The variable domain in full, with the rest retrieved from reference TRBV19 and TRBJ1-5, is DGGITQSPKYLFRKEGQNVTLSCEQNLNHDAMYWYRQDPGQGLRLIYYSQIVNDFQKGDIAEGYSVSREKKESFPLTVTSAQKNPTAFYLCASSSRDRAPRPQHFGDGTRLSIL.

This clone was seen a single time. The chain couples TRBV5-1 to TRBJ2-3; 7 bases are shared with TRBD1. V lost 4 bases and J lost 0; bases outside the gene matches: 8. This CDR3 is 16 amino acids long. Germline CDR1 SGHRS, CDR2 YFSETQ. Written as DNA, the CDR3 is TGCGCCAGCAGCAATCCAGGGGGTGTAAGCACAGATACGCAGTATTTT. Translating it yields CASSNPGGVSTDTQYF. The variable domain in full, with the rest retrieved from reference TRBV5-1 and TRBJ2-3, is KAGVTQTPRYLIKTRGQQVTLSCSPISGHRSVSWYQQTPGQGLQFLFEYFSETQRNKGNFPGRFSGRQFSNSRSEMNVSTLELGDSALYLCASSNPGGVSTDTQYFGPGTRLTVL.

With respect to this clone: The junction and the germline gene differ at one end; a read error may be behind it. J is TRBJ2-7 and V is TRBV15; 9 bases are a match to TRBD1. The CDR3 contains 14 residues. Looked up from germline, CDR1 is LNHNV and CDR2 is YYDKDF (reference sequence). The DNA of the CDR3 is TGTGCCACCACCAGAGACAGGGGGATCTACGAGCAGTACTTC. It translates to CATTRDRGIYEQYF.

The chain employs TRBV7-8 and TRBJ2-7, with TRBD1 as a possible D gene (6 bases). Trimming left V 4 bases short and J 0 bases short, with 19 bases between. The CDR3 is 17 residues long. CDR1 SGHVS and CDR2 FQNEAQ come from the germline V gene. The CDR3, as DNA: TGTGCCAGCAGCTCCGTAACCGGGACACCTAGCTCCTACGAGCAGTACTTC. Its protein is CASSSVTGTPSSYEQYF.

This chain uses TRBV5-1 with TRBJ2-5; 9 bases are a match to TRBD2. J lost 1 base, V lost 4 bases, and 8 bases had no gene match. Germline CDR1 is SGHRS and CDR2 is YFSETQ. This CDR3 is 16 amino acids long. The CDR3 nucleotides are TGCGCCAGCAGCAGGGTCCCTAGCGGGATCCAAGAGACCCAGTACTTC. Translation: CASSRVPSGIQETQYF.

On this clone: The junction does not match germline at one end; this may be a read error. V is TRBV7-7 and J is TRBJ2-3, with D tentatively TRBD1 (5 bases). Germline V gene sequence: CDR1 SSHAT, CDR2 FNYEAQ (reference sequence). CDR3 size: 15 residues. CDR3 DNA sequence: TGTGCTAGCAGCTTTACGACAGATCCCACAGATACGCAGTATTTT. Amino acid sequence: CASSFTTDPTDTQYF.

The chain recombines TRBV3-1 (or the pseudogene TRBV3-2) with TRBJ2-6; D gene ambiguous. Germline CDR1 is LGHDT and CDR2 is YNNKEL (reference sequence). The CDR3 runs 15 residues. V lost 4 bases and J lost 4, with 11 bases in between. The CDR3 nucleotides are TGTGCCAGCAGCCCGGGCCCACGGGGGGCCAACGTCCTGACTTTC. Its protein product is CASSPGPRGANVLTF.

This chain joins TRBV14 and TRBJ2-7; the D gene could be TRBD1 or TRBD2 (6 bases each). Trimming took 2 bases from V and 6 from J, leaving 14 bases between them. CDR3 length: 14 amino acids. Germline V gene sequence: CDR1 SGHDN, CDR2 FVKESK. DNA of the CDR3: TGTGCCAGCAGCCAACGGGTGGGGGGCGGCGAGCAGTACTTC. It specifies CASSQRVGGGEQYF.

The rearrangement links TRBV12-3 or TRBV12-4 to TRBJ1-6; possibly TRBD1 for D (5 bases). This CDR3 is built from 13 residues. Deletions cut 6 bases from V and 6 bases from J, with 9 bases between. The CDR3 is CASRRDGNSPLHF. The DNA for the CDR3 is TGTGCCAGCAGGCGGGACGGTAATTCACCCCTCCACTTT.

V is TRBV25-1 and J is TRBJ1-6; 8 bases are shared with TRBD1. J was trimmed by 10 bases and V by 3 bases; bases with no gene match: 8. This CDR3 is built from 15 residues. Germline CDR1 is MGHDK and CDR2 is SYGVNS. The CDR3 protein is CASSDRTGLRSPLHF. CDR3 coding DNA: TGTGCCAGCAGTGATCGGACAGGGCTTAGGTCACCCCTCCACTTT.

This sequence joins TRBV6-2 or TRBV6-3 and TRBJ2-4; no firm D call. The CDR3 runs 13 residues. Trimming stripped 0 bases from V and 6 bases from J, with 6 bases between. Germline V lookup: CDR1 MNHEY, CDR2 SVGEGT. DNA of the CDR3: TGTGCCAGCAGTTACTCGACCCCAAACATTCAGTACTTC. Translated: CASSYSTPNIQYF.

As DNA, the CDR3 is TGTGCCAGCAGCCCGACAGGCAGGCACCAGCATTTT. Residues: CASSPTGRHQHF. The J gene is TRBJ1-5, the V gene TRBV7-9; TRBD1 might be the D (6 bases). This CDR3 comprises 12 residues. V was shortened by 5 bases and J by 12 bases, with 14 bases between the two germline ends. Germline V gene data show CDR1 as SEHNR and CDR2 as FQNEAQ (reference sequence).

The gene calls are TRBV2 and TRBJ1-2; 7 bases are a match to TRBD1. This CDR3 has 12 residues. With V trimmed by 8 bases and J by 4 bases, 4 bases remained unmatched. Germline V gene sequence: CDR1 SNHLY, CDR2 FYNNEI. Here the CDR3 reads CASAGTAYGYTF. The CDR3 nucleotides read TGTGCCAGCGCCGGGACAGCCTATGGCTACACCTTC.

The V gene is TRBV6-5, the J gene TRBJ2-5, with D possibly TRBD1 on 5 matching bases. The V and J ends lost 2 bases and 1 base respectively, with 11 bases between them. CDR1 and CDR2 (germline): MNHEY, SVGAGI. The CDR3 runs to 15 residues. The DNA of the CDR3 is TGTGCCAGCAGTTACCCAGACAGATTCCAAGAGACCCAGTACTTC. It codes for CASSYPDRFQETQYF.